This record looks at one T cell receptor (beta chain) sequence and its context. This entry is derived from a study of blood T cell repertoires in COVID-19. The germline V gene encodes CDR1 SNHLY and CDR2 FYNNEI. Trimming left V 7 bases short and J 2 bases short, with 15 bases between. This CDR3 contains 15 residues. Data came from immunoSEQ multiplex PCR; TCRdb stores just in-frame clones and leaves some out. The sample comprises tens of thousands of clones, roughly 84% of which are singletons, and over 9.5% rests with the top ten. The material sequenced was peripheral blood. The receptor comes from a human donor in a cohort sampled during active COVID-19. The chain has TRBV2 and TRBJ1-5; tentatively, D is TRBD1 (6 bases). This CDR3 is CASTPTGNGNQPQHF. CDR3 bases: TGTGCCAGCACACCAACAGGGAATGGCAATCAGCCCCAGCATTTT.